Following are 15 T cell receptor beta chains from one sample sequenced in a study of blood T cells in healthy people across ages. With a J-beta primer mix and a sample-barcoded 5' primer, a second PCR ran roughly 7 to 11 cycles. TCRdb reprocessed the 5' RACE reads via MiXCR and lists one record per CDR3 protein. In the table there are around 940,000 distinct CDR3 sequences, about 53% of which are singletons. The sample was blood. Receptors originate from a woman aged 55-69 years in good health.

The J gene is TRBJ1-5, the V gene TRBV9; D ambiguous. Trimming shortened V by 0 bases and J by 8 bases, and 12 bases separated the two germline ends. This CDR3 is 14 amino acids long. Germline values: CDR1 SGDLS, CDR2 YYNGEE. The CDR3 bases are TGTGCCAGCAGCGTAGGTGGTGGAGGTAAGCCCCAGCATTTT. Its protein product is CASSVGGGGKPQHF.

The chain recombines TRBV7-2 with TRBJ2-7, with D possibly being TRBD1 (5 bases). The CDR3 is 15 amino acids. V lost 1 base to trimming and J lost 2 bases, with 12 bases between them. CDR1 and CDR2 from the germline V gene are SGHTA and FQGNSA. CDR3 nucleotides: TGTGCCAGCAGCTTAGATTCTGGGGCAACCTACGAGCAGTACTTC. Protein sequence: CASSLDSGATYEQYF.

The gene calls are TRBV9 and TRBJ2-4; D could derive from TRBD1 or TRBD2 (7 bases each). The end of the DNA is better explained by TRBJ2-7, so the J call may be wrong. This CDR3 is built from 14 residues. Germline V gene lookup returns CDR1 SGDLS and CDR2 YYNGEE. Written as DNA, the CDR3 is TGTGCCAGCAGCCCAGCGGGACAGTATTACGAGCAGTACTTC. It encodes CASSPAGQYYEQYF.

The rearrangement links TRBV12-3 or TRBV12-4 to TRBJ2-5, with 10 bases fitting TRBD2. J was trimmed by 4 bases and V by 6 bases; bases with no gene match: 11. CDR3 length: 16 amino acids. DNA for the CDR3: TGTGCCAGCAGCCCCCTTAGCGGGAGGTCGGGAGAGACCCAGTACTTC. Residues: CASSPLSGRSGETQYF.

The V call is TRBV28, the J call TRBJ2-3; a weak D match, TRBD1 (5 bases). The CDR3 runs 17 residues. Germline V gives CDR1 MDHEN, CDR2 SYDVKM. Trimming pared 6 bases from V and 2 bases from J, leaving 21 bases between. This CDR3 reads CASSLMWKGATTDTQYF. Written as DNA, the CDR3 is TGTGCCAGCAGCCTAATGTGGAAAGGGGCGACCACAGATACGCAGTATTTT.

This clonotype was seen only once. The chain uses TRBV10-2 and TRBJ2-6, with D maybe TRBD2 (5 bases). Trimming removed 0 bases at V and 0 bases at J, with 18 bases between. This CDR3 region has 20 residues. Germline CDR1 is WSHSY and CDR2 is SAAADI. The DNA of the CDR3 is TGCGCCAGCAGTGAGTCAGTCGGGAACTGGATTTTCTCTGGGGCCAACGTCCTGACTTTC. The encoded protein is CASSESVGNWIFSGANVLTF.

This clonotype is judged medium-sized. Possible read error: a much larger clone is one base away. The V and J genes are TRBV29-1 and TRBJ2-1, with TRBD2 matching 9 bases. The end of the DNA fits TRBJ2-7 better, so the J call may be wrong. The length of the CDR3 is 14 residues. CDR1 SQVTM and CDR2 ANQGSEA come from the germline V gene. The CDR3 DNA reads TGCAGCGTAGCCGGGACTAGCTCCTACAATGAGCAGTACTTC. This encodes CSVAGTSSYNEQYF.

The chain employs TRBV15 and TRBJ2-1, with a possible D match to TRBD1 (6 bases). V lost 3 bases and J 4 bases, leaving 10 bases between the germline ends. Germline CDR1 LNHNV, CDR2 YYDKDF (reference sequence). The CDR3 loop spans 14 amino acids. The CDR3 nucleotides are TGTGCCACCAGCAGCGGGACATTTTACAATGAGCAGTTCTTC. It encodes CATSSGTFYNEQFF.

J is TRBJ2-1 and V is TRBV7-9; 10 bases map to TRBD2. Looked up from germline, CDR1 is SEHNR and CDR2 is FQNEAQ (reference sequence). This CDR3 comprises 15 residues. CDR3 in amino acids: CVSRQREGAYNEQFF. CDR3 DNA sequence: TGTGTCTCCAGGCAGCGGGAGGGGGCCTACAATGAGCAGTTCTTC.

The rearrangement uses TRBV15 and TRBJ2-7, with TRBD2 identical over 7 bases. The germline CDR1 and CDR2 sequences are LNHNV and YYDKDF (reference sequence). V lost 0 bases, J lost 5 bases, and 7 bases stayed unmatched. This CDR3 is built from 15 residues. The CDR3 region is CATSRDRRETHEQYF. CDR3 bases: TGTGCCACCAGCAGAGATAGGCGGGAGACCCACGAGCAGTACTTC.

The CDR3 spells CSARRGRGSSYNEQFF. DNA of the CDR3: TGCAGTGCTAGACGGGGCCGGGGAAGCTCCTACAATGAGCAGTTCTTC. The chain joins TRBV20-1 to TRBJ2-1; D may match TRBD1 or TRBD2 (5 bases each). Germline V lookup: CDR1 DFQATT, CDR2 SNEGSKA (reference sequence). The CDR3 contains 16 residues. V was pared by 2 bases and J by 0 bases, with 14 bases between.

About this clonotype: The germline gene is not matched at one end of the junction; a read error may be the cause. The gene calls are TRBV7-2 and TRBJ2-3, with D perhaps matching TRBD1 or TRBD2 (5 bases each). The CDR3 runs to 16 residues. CDR1 and CDR2 from the germline V gene are SGHTA and FQGNSA. The CDR3: CASSLIGDAGQDTRYF. CDR3 DNA: TGTGCCAGCAGCTTAATAGGGGACGCAGGGCAAGATACGCGGTATTTT. The whole variable domain, filled in from reference TRBV7-2 and TRBJ2-3, reads GAGVSQSPSNKVTEKGKDVELRCDPISGHTALYWYRQSLGQGLEFLIYFQGNSAPDKSGLPSDRFSAERTGGSVSTLTIQRTQQEDSAVYLCASSLIGDAGQDTRYFGPGTRLTVL.

The V call is TRBV18, the J call TRBJ2-5; 9 bases are a match to TRBD1. Near its end, the DNA agrees better with TRBJ2-7, so the J call may be wrong. Per germline, CDR1 KGHSH and CDR2 LQKENI. This CDR3 region has 14 residues. The CDR3 reads CASSPGTGIGEQYF. CDR3 DNA sequence: TGTGCCAGCTCACCAGGGACAGGGATCGGCGAGCAGTACTTC.

This rearrangement joins TRBV18 to TRBJ2-1, with a possible D match to TRBD2 (6 bases). Per the germline V gene, CDR1 is KGHSH and CDR2 is LQKENI. CDR3 size: 13 residues. V gave up 2 bases and J gave up 6 bases, with 8 bases separating them. The CDR3 bases are TGTGCCAGCTCACCAATGGGGGGCAATGAGCAGTTCTTC. It yields the protein CASSPMGGNEQFF.

About this clonotype: A much larger clone lies one base from this, so it may be a read error. The rearrangement uses TRBV7-9 and TRBJ1-3; D not resolved. Germline loops: CDR1 SEHNR, CDR2 FQNEAQ (reference sequence). V was clipped by 1 base and J by 6 bases, with 4 bases between them. This CDR3 comprises 12 residues. The CDR3 region has the DNA TGTGCCAGCAGCTTAGGGGAAAACACCATATATTTT. This encodes CASSLGENTIYF. Based on the CDR3 plus reference TRBV7-9 and TRBJ1-3, the full variable domain is DTGVSQNPRHKITKRGQNVTFRCDPISEHNRLYWYRQTLGQGPEFLTYFQNEAQLEKSRLLSDRFSAERPKGSFSTLEIQRTEQGDSAMYLCASSLGENTIYFGEGSWLTVV.